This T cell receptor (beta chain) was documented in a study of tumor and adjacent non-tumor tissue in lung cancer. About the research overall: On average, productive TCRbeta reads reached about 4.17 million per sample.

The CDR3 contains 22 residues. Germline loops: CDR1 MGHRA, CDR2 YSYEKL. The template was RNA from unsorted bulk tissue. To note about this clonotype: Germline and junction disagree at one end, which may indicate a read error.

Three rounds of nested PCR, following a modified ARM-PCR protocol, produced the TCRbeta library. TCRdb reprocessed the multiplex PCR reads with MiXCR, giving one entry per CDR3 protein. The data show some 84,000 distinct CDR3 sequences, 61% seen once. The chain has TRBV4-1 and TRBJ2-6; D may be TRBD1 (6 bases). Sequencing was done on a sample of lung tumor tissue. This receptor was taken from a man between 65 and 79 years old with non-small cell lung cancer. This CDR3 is CAGSQDLYGPGTHNSGANVLTF. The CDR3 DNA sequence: TGCGCCGGCAGCCAAGATCTATATGGACCCGGGACACATAACTCTGGGGCCAACGTCCTGACTTTC.